One and the same sample provided the 29 T cell receptor beta chains below, sequenced in a study of shared clonotypes between healthy human individuals. Measured with immunoSEQ multiplex PCR; TCRdb has only the in-frame clones, and not every one. This sample has roughly 1 million clones, with about 80% found just once. Source material: memory CD4+ T cells sorted from blood. Indicated subset: CD45RA-negative fraction. Every receptor here comes from a man aged 18-30 years in good health.

This chain joins TRBV28 and TRBJ1-4; D is undetermined. Trimming removed 3 bases at V and 8 bases at J, with 19 bases between. The CDR3 has 16 residues. CDR1 and CDR2 from the germline V gene are MDHEN and SYDVKM. In nucleotides, the CDR3 is TGTGCCAGCAGTTTTGGAGGGTTCGGCCTCTCGGAAAAACTGTTTTTT. It yields the protein CASSFGGFGLSEKLFF.

This chain's CDR3 is CASSDQGGTEAFF. The CDR3 DNA sequence: TGTGCCAGCAGTGACCAGGGCGGTACTGAAGCTTTCTTT. The gene calls are TRBV6-4 and TRBJ1-1; TRBD1 is a possible D gene (5 bases). The CDR3 is 13 amino acids. The V gene's germline CDR1 is MRHNA and CDR2 SNTAGT. The V and J ends lost 2 bases and 5 bases respectively, with 9 bases between them.

This chain uses TRBV11-1 with TRBJ2-3; D might be TRBD2 (6 bases). The germline V gene encodes CDR1 SGHAT and CDR2 FQDESV (reference sequence). This CDR3 has 16 amino acids. The V end was cut by 2 bases, the J end by 0 bases, with 12 bases between. The CDR3 reads CASSLWRGESTDTQYF. The CDR3 bases are TGTGCCAGCAGCTTATGGCGCGGGGAAAGCACAGATACGCAGTATTTT.

Concerning this clone itself: Other nucleotide sequences in the sample specify the same CDR3. V usage is TRBV19 and J usage is TRBJ2-7, with D possibly matching TRBD2 (5 bases). CDR1 is LNHDA, CDR2 SQIVND, per germline (reference sequence). Trimming took off 1 base at V and 0 bases at J, with 7 bases between the two ends. The CDR3 consists of 14 residues. As DNA, the CDR3 is TGTGCCAGTAGTATAGGAGGGCCCTCCTACGAGCAGTACTTC. As protein: CASSIGGPSYEQYF.

This clone came up once. The rearrangement joins TRBV5-1 to TRBJ2-1, with D maybe TRBD1 (6 bases). This CDR3 region has 14 residues. The V and J ends lost 3 bases and 7 bases respectively, with 14 bases between them. Germline V CDR1 and CDR2: SGHRS, YFSETQ. The CDR3 region has the DNA TGCGCCAGCAGCTCGGGACACCCCGGGAATGAGCAGTTCTTC. This sequence encodes CASSSGHPGNEQFF.

The rearrangement joins TRBV27 to TRBJ1-5; TRBD1 aligns across 8 bases. CDR3 length equals 15 residues. Per germline, CDR1 MNHEY and CDR2 SMNVEV (reference sequence). Trimming removed 1 base from V and 4 bases from J; junction bases left unmatched: 3. The CDR3 coding sequence is TGTGCCAGCAGTTTATATACAGGGGGAAATCAGCCCCAGCATTTT. Amino acids: CASSLYTGGNQPQHF.

The V gene is TRBV6-1, the J gene TRBJ2-7; D is possibly TRBD2 (6 bases). Germline V gives CDR1 MNHNS, CDR2 SASEGT. This CDR3 contains 15 residues. V lost 3 bases and J 4 bases, leaving 16 bases between the germline ends. The CDR3 DNA is TGTGCCAGCAGTGATGGAGGGGTGGTAGTGTACGAGCAGTACTTC. This encodes CASSDGGVVVYEQYF.

J is TRBJ2-7 and V is TRBV2, with TRBD2 matching 15 bases. V shed 6 bases and J 4 bases; nucleotides not matched to a gene: 4. This CDR3 is built from 15 residues. From germline, CDR1 is SNHLY and CDR2 FYNNEI. This CDR3 reads CASSVGTSGGYEQYF. CDR3 DNA sequence: TGTGCCAGCAGCGTCGGGACTAGCGGGGGGTACGAGCAGTACTTC.

This clone was picked up a small number of times. This sample also contains other DNA sequences that code for the same CDR3. The J gene is TRBJ1-2, the V gene TRBV10-3, with TRBD1 identical over 7 bases. This CDR3 has 12 residues. Germline V gene lookup returns CDR1 ENHRY and CDR2 SYGVKD. V trimming: 4 bases; J trimming: 8 bases; junction bases outside the gene matches: 4. The CDR3 DNA reads TGTGCCATCAGTGGACAGGGCGGGGGCTACACCTTC. This translates into CAISGQGGGYTF.

This sequence joins TRBV7-2 and TRBJ1-6; D possibly corresponds to TRBD1 (6 bases). V lost 2 bases to trimming and J lost 9 bases, with 14 bases between them. Per the germline V gene, CDR1 is SGHTA and CDR2 is FQGNSA. This CDR3 is built from 15 residues. The CDR3 is CASSLKASRGSPLHF. For the CDR3, the DNA is TGTGCCAGCAGCTTAAAGGCCTCCAGGGGTTCACCCCTCCACTTT.

This clone was observed at least ten times. CDR3 DNA sequence: TGTGCCAGCAGCCAATCTCTGGGAGAAAGGGAGACCCAGTACTTC. It is translated as CASSQSLGERETQYF. The J gene is TRBJ2-5, the V gene TRBV16; D is possibly TRBD2 (5 bases). There are 15 residues in the CDR3. The germline V gene encodes CDR1 KGHSY and CDR2 FQNENV. Trimming cost V 0 bases and J 5 bases, with 13 bases left between them.

The rearrangement uses TRBV5-6 and TRBJ2-7; a weak D match, TRBD1 (7 bases). V was trimmed by 4 bases and J by 0 bases, leaving 14 bases between them. The CDR3 has 15 residues. Germline-derived CDR1 and CDR2 are SGHDT and YYEEEE. CDR3 in DNA: TGTGCCAGCAGCGGGGGGACAGCGAGCTCCTACGAGCAGTACTTC. This encodes CASSGGTASSYEQYF.

This chain links TRBV15 with TRBJ2-3; perhaps TRBD2 as D (5 bases). The CDR3 runs to 13 residues. CDR1 LNHNV and CDR2 YYDKDF come from the germline V gene (reference sequence). Trimming cost V 0 bases and J 5 bases, with 6 bases left between them. CDR3 bases: TGTGCCACCAGCAGAGATGCGGGAGATACGCAGTATTTT. Protein sequence: CATSRDAGDTQYF.

This chain joins TRBV6-5 and TRBJ2-7; TRBD2 aligns across 13 bases. Per germline, CDR1 MNHEY and CDR2 SVGAGI. The length of the CDR3 is 15 residues. V gave up 6 bases and J gave up 4 bases; unmatched junction bases: 6. Here the CDR3 DNA reads TGTGCCAGCAGACGTGGACTAGCGGGAGATTACGAGCAGTACTTC. Its translation: CASRRGLAGDYEQYF.

This chain links TRBV6-1 with TRBJ2-5, with 11 bases lining up with TRBD2. After removal of 5 bases from V and 5 bases from J, the junction contained 7 bases not matched to a gene. Germline V gene data show CDR1 as MNHNS and CDR2 as SASEGT. This CDR3 is built from 15 residues. The CDR3 spells CASSFSGGARETQYF. CDR3 nucleotides: TGTGCCAGCAGTTTTAGCGGGGGGGCTAGGGAGACCCAGTACTTC.

In regard to this clone: A much larger clone differs from this one at a single base, so this may be a read error. The chain uses TRBV11-3 and TRBJ2-5; the D is unclear. The germline V gene encodes CDR1 SGHNT and CDR2 YENEEA. CDR3 length equals 13 residues. V dropped 1 base and J dropped 1 base, with 4 bases sitting between them. The DNA of the CDR3 is TGTGCCAGCAGCTTAGGGATCCAAGAGACCCAGTACTTC. It is translated as CASSLGIQETQYF. Full variable domain (remainder filled in from reference TRBV11-3 and TRBJ2-5): EAGVVQSPRYKIIEKKQPVAFWCNPISGHNTLYWYLQNLGQGPELLIRYENEEAVDDSQLPKDRFSAERLKGVDSTLKIQPAELGDSAVYLCASSLGIQETQYFGPGTRLLVL.

The gene calls are TRBV7-2 and TRBJ2-2; D may be TRBD2 (6 bases). Trimming cost V 6 bases and J 4 bases, with 18 bases left between them. CDR1 and CDR2 (germline): SGHTA, FQGNSA. The CDR3 contains 16 residues. CDR3 sequence (DNA): TGTGCCAGCAGGCGGGGCACCTTCTCAGGCACCGGGGAGCTGTTTTTT. Protein sequence: CASRRGTFSGTGELFF. Full variable domain (outside the CDR3, taken from reference TRBV7-2 and TRBJ2-2): GAGVSQSPSNKVTEKGKDVELRCDPISGHTALYWYRQSLGQGLEFLIYFQGNSAPDKSGLPSDRFSAERTGGSVSTLTIQRTQQEDSAVYLCASRRGTFSGTGELFFGEGSRLTVL.

V usage is TRBV2 and J usage is TRBJ1-4; D gene uncertain. Germline V lookup: CDR1 SNHLY, CDR2 FYNNEI. CDR3 size: 14 residues. V was trimmed by 2 bases and J by 1 base, leaving 5 bases between them. The CDR3, as DNA: TGTGCCAGCAGTGAACGCTTAACTAATGAAAAACTGTTTTTT. Translating it yields CASSERLTNEKLFF.

The chain has TRBV20-1 and TRBJ1-2; D is unresolved. The CDR3 length is 11 residues. V was shortened by 7 bases and J by 7 bases, with 13 bases between the two germline ends. In germline, CDR1 is DFQATT, CDR2 SNEGSKA (reference sequence). The CDR3 bases are TGCAGTGGAGCCGACGGCCTTGGCTACACCTTC. This sequence encodes CSGADGLGYTF.

The V gene is TRBV5-6, the J gene TRBJ2-5; D remains unclear. Per germline, CDR1 SGHDT and CDR2 YYEEEE. This CDR3 has 15 residues. V lost 4 bases and J 6 bases, leaving 19 bases between the germline ends. The DNA for the CDR3 is TGTGCCAGCAGCCGCCCGGACCCGGGTGTACAGACCCAGTACTTC. Protein product: CASSRPDPGVQTQYF.

A word on this clone: The sample holds other DNA sequences that translate to the same CDR3. This chain links TRBV18 with TRBJ1-1, with a weak D call TRBD1 (5 bases). The ends were cut back, 5 bases at V and 0 bases at J, with 7 bases in the middle. CDR1 is KGHSH and CDR2 is LQKENI in the germline V gene. The CDR3 has 13 amino acids. The CDR3 reads CASSGDLNTEAFF. In DNA, the CDR3 is TGTGCCAGCTCAGGGGACCTGAACACTGAAGCTTTCTTT.

As concerns this clone: The sample holds other DNA sequences that translate to the same CDR3. This chain uses TRBV5-1 with TRBJ1-2, with D possibly matching TRBD1 (5 bases). The CDR3 extends over 14 amino acids. Per germline, CDR1 SGHRS and CDR2 YFSETQ. V lost 2 bases, J lost 0 bases, and 8 bases lay in between. The CDR3 DNA reads as TGCGCCAGCAGCTTTGGGGGAACTAACTATGGCTACACCTTC. Residues: CASSFGGTNYGYTF.

The chain recombines TRBV6-1 with TRBJ1-1; TRBD1 aligns across 9 bases. Per germline, CDR1 MNHNS and CDR2 SASEGT. The CDR3 is 15 amino acids. Trimming at V came to 5 bases and at J to 4 bases, leaving 8 bases not matched to a gene. This CDR3 reads CASSPGQGWSTEAFF. The CDR3 bases are TGTGCCAGCAGTCCGGGACAGGGTTGGAGCACTGAAGCTTTCTTT.

V usage is TRBV9 and J usage is TRBJ1-6; tentative D call: TRBD1 (6 bases). Germline V lookup: CDR1 SGDLS, CDR2 YYNGEE. This CDR3 has 18 amino acids. Deletions cut 3 bases from V and 9 bases from J, with 25 bases between. The CDR3 DNA sequence: TGTGCCAGCAGCGACCGGGACAAACTCTTTCGGGGTGGTTCACCCCTCCACTTT. Translation: CASSDRDKLFRGGSPLHF.

The table lists this clone with many counts. The gene calls are TRBV6-5 and TRBJ2-7, with 7 bases lining up with TRBD1. After removal of 5 bases from V and 3 bases from J, the junction contained 10 bases not matched to a gene. The V gene's germline CDR1 is MNHEY and CDR2 SVGAGI. This CDR3 has 15 amino acids. DNA for the CDR3: TGTGCCAGCAGTCCGGACAGGAGCAACCACTACGAGCAGTACTTC. Amino acid sequence: CASSPDRSNHYEQYF.

The chain couples TRBV5-4 to TRBJ2-1; TRBD2 aligns across 12 bases. J gave up 6 bases and V 4 bases, and 5 bases lay outside the gene matches. Looked up from germline, CDR1 is SGHNT and CDR2 is YYREEE (reference sequence). CDR3 length: 15 residues. CDR3 in amino acids: CASSPSGGELNEQFF. CDR3 nucleotides: TGTGCCAGCAGCCCTAGCGGGGGGGAGCTCAATGAGCAGTTCTTC.

The rearrangement joins TRBV6-5 to TRBJ1-2; 7 nucleotides match TRBD1. The germline gives CDR1 MNHEY, CDR2 SVGAGI. The trim removed 5 bases at V and 7 bases at J, leaving 7 bases unmatched. There are 13 residues in the CDR3. CDR3 amino acids: CASSIGGGRGYTF. Here the CDR3 DNA reads TGTGCCAGCAGTATAGGAGGGGGCCGTGGCTACACCTTC.

The chain has TRBV29-1 and TRBJ2-1; D remains ambiguous. The CDR3 is made up of 13 amino acids. Looked up from germline, CDR1 is SQVTM and CDR2 is ANQGSEA. V lost 1 base, J lost 10 bases, and 14 bases lay in between. The CDR3 coding sequence is TGCAGCGTTGAAGGCGCCTTGAGTTCGGAGCAGTTCTTC. It translates to CSVEGALSSEQFF.

The chain recombines TRBV6-1 with TRBJ2-3; D remains ambiguous. The CDR3 totals 19 residues. V lost 2 bases and J 9 bases, leaving 30 bases between the germline ends. Germline values: CDR1 MNHNS, CDR2 SASEGT. The CDR3 here is CASSETPVPALRAAGTQYF. CDR3 DNA sequence: TGTGCCAGCAGTGAAACGCCTGTTCCGGCGTTGCGTGCGGCTGGGACGCAGTATTTT.